The 24 T cell receptor beta chains given below trace back to one sample, sequenced in a study of shared clonotypes between healthy human individuals. TCRdb keeps only in-frame clones here, not all; method: immunoSEQ multiplex PCR. The data hold some 2.3 million clones, with approximately 93% observed a single time. Sequencing input: naive CD4+ T cells from PBMCs. Subset described: CD45RA+ positively selected. The receptors here all came from a man aged 18 to 29 in good health. Some clones in this sample may be carry-over from other donors' samples.

This chain joins TRBV18 and TRBJ1-2; D is undetermined. Trimming removed 0 bases from V and 7 bases from J, with 15 bases in between. The CDR3 is 15 amino acids. Germline loops: CDR1 KGHSH, CDR2 LQKENI. CDR3 in amino acids: CASSPPVTGNSGYTF. In nucleotides, the CDR3 is TGTGCCAGCTCACCACCGGTCACGGGTAATAGTGGCTACACCTTC.

This chain links TRBV18 with TRBJ2-2; weak D call: TRBD1 (5 bases). With 3 bases removed from V and 4 bases from J, the gap between germline ends came to 21 bases. The CDR3 totals 18 residues. The germline V gene has CDR1 KGHSH and CDR2 LQKENI. DNA for the CDR3: TGTGCCAGCTCACCCATCCGCAGGGAACAAGGGATCACCGGGGAGCTGTTTTTT. Its protein product is CASSPIRREQGITGELFF.

To note about this clone: Other DNA sequences in the sample encode the same CDR3. The V and J genes are TRBV27 and TRBJ2-7, with D uncertain. V lost 3 bases and J 3 bases, leaving 9 bases between the germline ends. The V gene's germline CDR1 is MNHEY and CDR2 SMNVEV (reference sequence). This CDR3 has 13 amino acids. The CDR3 region is CASSFRRYYEQYF. For the CDR3, the DNA is TGTGCCAGCAGTTTTCGGCGGTACTACGAGCAGTACTTC.

The chain uses TRBV6-1 and TRBJ2-7; 7 positions match TRBD1. Germline CDR1 reads MNHNS; CDR2 reads SASEGT. V trimming: 7 bases; J trimming: 0 bases; junction bases outside the gene matches: 9. The CDR3 sequence is 15 residues long. DNA for the CDR3: TGTGCCAGCACCACGCGACAGGGATCCTCCTACGAGCAGTACTTC. Translation gives CASTTRQGSSYEQYF.

This chain's CDR3 is CASSGETSNQPQHF. Written as DNA, the CDR3 is TGTGCCAGCAGTGGTGAGACTAGCAATCAGCCCCAGCATTTT. The rearrangement uses TRBV2 and TRBJ1-5; D is unclear. CDR1 and CDR2 (germline): SNHLY, FYNNEI. V was trimmed by 4 bases and J by 0 bases, leaving 7 bases between them. This CDR3 spans 14 amino acids.

The V gene is TRBV7-3, the J gene TRBJ2-2; the D is unclear. Trimming removed 5 bases from V and 7 bases from J, with 11 bases in between. The germline V gene encodes CDR1 SGHTA and CDR2 FQGTGA. The CDR3 has 13 residues. This CDR3 reads CASSPPGIGELFF. DNA of the CDR3: TGTGCCAGCAGCCCCCCTGGCATCGGGGAGCTGTTTTTT. The variable domain in full, completed from reference TRBV7-3 and TRBJ2-2, reads GAGVSQTPSNKVTEKGKYVELRCDPISGHTALYWYRQSLGQGPEFLIYFQGTGAADDSGLPNDRFFAVRPEGSVSTLKIQRTERGDSAVYLCASSPPGIGELFFGEGSRLTVL.

V gene TRBV7-2 combines with J gene TRBJ1-1; a weak D match, TRBD1 (5 bases). Germline CDR1 is SGHTA and CDR2 is FQGNSA. Trimming cost V 2 bases and J 8 bases, with 15 bases left between them. The CDR3 runs to 14 residues. CDR3 in amino acids: CASSLYPGSREAFF. The DNA of the CDR3 is TGTGCCAGCAGCTTATATCCAGGGTCCAGGGAAGCTTTCTTT.

The CDR3 sequence: CASSRRLGTDTQYF. DNA of the CDR3: TGTGCCAGCAGTCGCAGACTGGGGACAGATACGCAGTATTTT. The rearrangement uses TRBV6-1 and TRBJ2-3; D gene ambiguous. The CDR3 runs 14 residues. In germline, CDR1 is MNHNS, CDR2 SASEGT. V shed 5 bases and J shed 3 bases, with 12 bases lying between them.

Only one count was recorded for this clone. The rearrangement links TRBV9 to TRBJ2-1; 11 bases are a match to TRBD2. The CDR3 sequence is 19 residues long. The trim removed 0 bases at V and 7 bases at J, leaving 15 bases unmatched. Germline V lookup: CDR1 SGDLS, CDR2 YYNGEE. CDR3 loop: CASSVVGLADWATRNEQFF. DNA of the CDR3: TGTGCCAGCAGCGTAGTGGGACTAGCGGACTGGGCGACACGAAATGAGCAGTTCTTC.

The rearrangement joins TRBV28 to TRBJ1-5; D remains unclear. CDR1 MDHEN and CDR2 SYDVKM come from the germline V gene. The length of the CDR3 is 16 residues. V dropped 5 bases and J dropped 2 bases, with 16 bases sitting between them. This CDR3 is CASSLRTPGGNQPQHF. The CDR3 coding sequence is TGTGCCAGCAGTCTCCGGACTCCTGGGGGCAATCAGCCCCAGCATTTT.

The V call is TRBV7-7, the J call TRBJ2-1, with no clear D. The length of the CDR3 is 16 residues. CDR1 is SSHAT, CDR2 FNYEAQ, per germline (reference sequence). With 1 base removed from V and 13 bases from J, the gap between germline ends came to 23 bases. For the CDR3, the DNA is TGTGCCAGCAGCTTAGAGGGCGTGAGTGGCCAGAGTGAACAGTTCTTC. It specifies CASSLEGVSGQSEQFF.

V is TRBV6-1 and J is TRBJ2-3, with D possibly matching TRBD2 (6 bases). V was shortened by 10 bases and J by 4 bases, with 9 bases between the two germline ends. Germline-derived CDR1 and CDR2 are MNHNS and SASEGT. The CDR3 sequence is 11 residues long. In nucleotides, the CDR3 is TGTGCCACCGGAGGGGCAGATACGCAGTATTTT. Protein sequence: CATGGADTQYF.

The rearrangement links TRBV5-4 to TRBJ1-1; D not resolved. Germline-derived CDR1 and CDR2 are SGHNT and YYREEE (reference sequence). V was clipped by 3 bases and J by 1 base, with 7 bases between them. The length of the CDR3 is 13 residues. The CDR3 loop is CASSSSPNTEAFF. The CDR3 coding sequence is TGTGCCAGCAGCTCATCACCGAACACTGAAGCTTTCTTT.

The rearrangement joins TRBV6-7 to TRBJ1-5; a weak D match, TRBD1 (6 bases). TRBV6-7 is an ORF, with its function uncertain. This CDR3 region has 19 residues. V was clipped by 6 bases and J by 7 bases, with 31 bases between them. CDR3 sequence reads: CASRSYPDSPRSSVQPQHF. CDR3 in DNA: TGTGCCAGCAGAAGTTACCCGGACAGTCCCAGGTCATCAGTACAGCCCCAGCATTTT.

J is TRBJ2-7 and V is TRBV10-3, with 7 positions matching TRBD2. This CDR3 is 15 amino acids long. The V gene end was trimmed by 4 bases and the J gene end by 3 bases; junction bases not matched to a gene: 9. Looked up from germline, CDR1 is ENHRY and CDR2 is SYGVKD. The DNA of the CDR3 is TGTGCCATCAGTGTCACCAGCGGGGCTATCTACGAGCAGTACTTC. Translation: CAISVTSGAIYEQYF.

The chain's CDR3 is CASSQDWPGILEAFF. As DNA, the CDR3 is TGCGCCAGCAGCCAAGATTGGCCAGGGATCCTTGAAGCTTTCTTT. J is TRBJ1-1 and V is TRBV4-1; tentative D call: TRBD1 (5 bases). Trimming pared 0 bases from V and 7 bases from J, leaving 15 bases between. Germline-derived CDR1 and CDR2 are MGHRA and YSYEKL. This CDR3 region has 15 residues.

The chain couples TRBV5-1 to TRBJ2-5; 15 bases agree with TRBD2. V lost 7 bases and J lost 4; bases outside the gene matches: 8. The length of the CDR3 is 16 residues. The germline gives CDR1 SGHRS, CDR2 YFSETQ. The DNA for the CDR3 is TGCGCCAGCGTTGGACTAGCGGGAGGGCCTTCAGAGACCCAGTACTTC. It is translated as CASVGLAGGPSETQYF.

The V gene is TRBV27, the J gene TRBJ1-2, with D tentatively TRBD1 (5 bases). Per the germline V gene, CDR1 is MNHEY and CDR2 is SMNVEV (reference sequence). The CDR3 contains 16 residues. The V end lost 0 bases, the J end lost 5 bases, and 16 bases lay between the germline ends. CDR3 nucleotides: TGTGCCAGCAGTTTATCGTTTGGGGGGACGGGGTATGGCTACACCTTC. Translation gives CASSLSFGGTGYGYTF.

Only one count was recorded for this clone. The CDR3 sequence: CASTKNPGEPTEAFF. CDR3 DNA: TGTGCCAGCACCAAGAATCCAGGGGAACCTACTGAAGCTTTCTTT. The chain recombines TRBV21-1 with TRBJ1-1; no check of the table's D call, TRBD1, against the DNA was made. TRBV21-1 is an annotated pseudogene. This CDR3 has 15 residues.

To note about this clone: The sample contains more than one DNA sequence encoding this CDR3. V is TRBV20-1 and J is TRBJ2-1, with D tentatively TRBD1 or TRBD2 (6 bases each). The V and J ends lost 2 bases and 8 bases respectively, with 7 bases between them. The germline gives CDR1 DFQATT, CDR2 SNEGSKA (reference sequence). The CDR3 is made up of 11 amino acids. The CDR3 nucleotides read TGCAGTGCTAGAAGGGGGGATGAGCAGTTCTTC. Translated: CSARRGDEQFF.

The sample holds one count of this clone. The J gene is TRBJ2-2, the V gene TRBV7-9; no clear D. V lost 3 bases and J lost 5, with 7 bases in between. The CDR3 sequence is 13 residues long. From germline, CDR1 is SEHNR and CDR2 FQNEAQ (reference sequence). CDR3 sequence reads: CASSFAATGELFF. Here the CDR3 DNA reads TGTGCCAGCAGCTTCGCGGCAACCGGGGAGCTGTTTTTT. The full variable domain, in which reference TRBV7-9 and TRBJ2-2 provide the parts outside the CDR3, is DTGVSQNPRHKITKRGQNVTFRCDPISEHNRLYWYRQTLGQGPEFLTYFQNEAQLEKSRLLSDRFSAERPKGSFSTLEIQRTEQGDSAMYLCASSFAATGELFFGEGSRLTVL.

The chain links TRBV29-1 to TRBJ1-1, with D unclear. V was cut by 6 bases and J by 7 bases, with 18 bases left in between. CDR3 length equals 13 residues. Germline loops: CDR1 SQVTM, CDR2 ANQGSEA. In DNA form, the CDR3 reads TGCAGCGTCGCCGGAAGAGCCATGAATGAAGCTTTCTTT. Its translation: CSVAGRAMNEAFF.

This clone showed up just once. Other DNA sequences within the sample encode an identical CDR3. The genes are TRBV19 and TRBJ2-2; D possibly corresponds to TRBD1 (5 bases). V lost 2 bases, J lost 5 bases, and 15 bases lay in between. This CDR3 has 16 residues. Germline V gene data show CDR1 as LNHDA and CDR2 as SQIVND (reference sequence). CDR3 in amino acids: CASSIKGAGGTGELFF. In nucleotides, the CDR3 is TGTGCCAGTAGTATAAAAGGGGCCGGCGGTACCGGGGAGCTGTTTTTT. The full variable domain, completed using reference TRBV19 and TRBJ2-2, is DGGITQSPKYLFRKEGQNVTLSCEQNLNHDAMYWYRQDPGQGLRLIYYSQIVNDFQKGDIAEGYSVSREKKESFPLTVTSAQKNPTAFYLCASSIKGAGGTGELFFGEGSRLTVL.

The V call is TRBV5-1, the J call TRBJ2-2; TRBD1 aligns across 7 bases. The CDR3 loop spans 15 amino acids. V was pared by 3 bases and J by 6 bases, with 8 bases of the junction left unmatched. Germline assignment: CDR1 SGHRS and CDR2 YFSETQ. CDR3 nucleotides: TGCGCCAGCAGCTCCGACAGGGCGTGGGCCGGGGAGCTGTTTTTT. Protein: CASSSDRAWAGELFF.